A selection of T cell receptor beta chains follows, all from one sample in a study of cytomegalovirus exposure and HLA in healthy donors. Clones were sequenced by immunoSEQ multiplex PCR, and TCRdb holds only the in-frame ones, with some missing. The table lists about 170,000 clones, around 83% of them singletons, with approximately 2.3% in the top ten. Sequenced sample: PBMCs. The receptor set was obtained from a man younger than 35 in good health and CMV-seropositive. CDR3s include the opening cysteine and the closing phenylalanine or tryptophan. A D gene is named only where the DNA matches it firmly. A row's size may be missing; if present it is once, few, many or a size class.

d_gene,j_gene,v_gene,abundance,len,CDR3aa,CDR3nt
.,TRBJ2-7,TRBV7-8,.,14,CASSFRPSSYEQYF,TGTGCCAGCAGCTTCAGGCCGAGCTCCTACGAGCAGTACTTC
.,TRBJ1-2,TRBV29-1,.,12,CSVPGNPYGYTF,TGCAGCGTCCCCGGTAATCCCTATGGCTACACCTTC
.,TRBJ2-7,TRBV5-1,.,13,CASSLAGSYEQYF,TGCGCCAGCAGCTTGGCAGGGTCCTACGAGCAGTACTTC
TRBD1,TRBJ1-3,TRBV7-3,once,13,CASRGQGENTIYF,TGTGCCAGCCGGGGACAGGGGGAAAACACCATATATTTT
.,TRBJ2-1,TRBV30,.,11,CAWGRGSEQFF,TGTGCCTGGGGGCGGGGCTCCGAGCAGTTCTTC
TRBD1,TRBJ1-1,TRBV18,.,17,CASSPPNPGQGGTEAFF,TGTGCCAGCTCACCACCTAATCCGGGACAGGGAGGCACTGAAGCTTTCTTT
TRBD2,TRBJ2-7,TRBV6-5,.,14,CASSYREGSYEQYF,TGTGCCAGCAGTTACAGGGAGGGTTCATACGAGCAGTACTTC
.,TRBJ2-1,TRBV5-1,.,15,CATRYDSDAYNEQFF,TGCGCCACCAGATATGACAGCGACGCCTACAATGAGCAGTTCTTC
TRBD1,TRBJ2-2,TRBV19,.,14,CASSTPGGTGELFF,TGTGCCAGTAGTACCCCAGGGGGCACCGGGGAGCTGTTTTTT
.,TRBJ2-2,TRBV10-3,.,15,CAISPDPGGSGELFF,TGTGCCATCAGCCCGGACCCCGGAGGATCCGGGGAGCTGTTTTTT
.,TRBJ2-7,TRBV30,few,13,CAWRAQGWNEQYF,TGTGCCTGGAGGGCCCAGGGCTGGAACGAGCAGTACTTC
TRBD2,TRBJ2-3,TRBV11-2,.,17,CASSLELAGARTDTQYF,TGTGCCAGCAGCTTAGAACTAGCGGGGGCCCGCACAGATACGCAGTATTTT
.,TRBJ2-5,TRBV6-1,.,13,CASTLAGAETQYF,TGTGCCAGCACTCTCGCAGGCGCAGAGACCCAGTACTTC
TRBD2,TRBJ2-1,TRBV7-9,once,18,CASSLASTSGASYNEQFF,TGTGCCAGCAGCTTGGCTTCGACTAGCGGGGCTTCCTACAATGAGCAGTTCTTC
TRBD1,TRBJ2-7,TRBV23-1,.,12,CASTGGSYEQYF,TGCGCCAGTACAGGGGGCTCCTACGAGCAGTACTTC
.,TRBJ1-2,TRBV6-5,.,13,CASSSDSYYGYTF,TGTGCCAGCAGTTCCGACAGCTACTATGGCTACACCTTC
.,TRBJ2-4,TRBV9,few,15,CASSGGKTGFSSQYF,TGTGCCAGCAGCGGAGGGAAGACAGGCTTTAGCAGTCAGTACTTC
TRBD2,TRBJ2-1,TRBV19,once,10,CASGGIEQFF,TGTGCCAGCGGGGGGATTGAGCAGTTCTTC
TRBD2,TRBJ2-3,TRBV7-3,.,15,CASSSSGGLSDTQYF,TGTGCCAGCAGCTCTAGCGGGGGGCTATCAGATACGCAGTATTTT
.,TRBJ2-2,TRBV21-1,.,16,CASSDSGGGGTGELFF,TGTGCCAGCAGTGATAGCGGGGGGGGTGGCACCGGGGAGCTGTTTTTT
TRBD1,TRBJ2-7,TRBV14,.,14,CASSQTGTGAEQYF,TGTGCCAGCAGCCAAACGGGGACAGGTGCCGAGCAGTACTTC
.,TRBJ2-2,TRBV11-2,.,13,CASNPVVTGELFF,TGTGCCAGCAACCCGGTGGTTACCGGGGAGCTGTTTTTT
.,TRBJ1-1,TRBV18,.,15,CASSLFRQGNTEAFF,TGTGCCAGCTCACTCTTTCGGCAGGGGAACACTGAAGCTTTCTTT
.,TRBJ2-7,TRBV29-1,.,14,CSVESEAGAYEQYF,TGCAGCGTTGAATCGGAGGCAGGAGCCTACGAGCAGTACTTC
.,TRBJ1-1,TRBV18,.,12,CASSGRGTEAFF,TGTGCCAGCTCGGGCCGTGGCACTGAAGCTTTCTTT
TRBD2,TRBJ2-2,TRBV4-2,few,15,CASSQDSGGAGELFF,TGTGCCAGCAGCCAAGATAGCGGGGGGGCCGGGGAGCTGTTTTTT
TRBD1,TRBJ1-6,TRBV19,.,15,CASSRDRGYNSPLHF,TGTGCCAGTAGTAGGGACAGGGGTTATAATTCACCCCTCCACTTT
.,TRBJ2-3,TRBV6-1,.,16,CASSGRTGRVTDTQYF,TGTGCCAGCAGTGGGAGGACAGGGAGGGTCACAGATACGCAGTATTTT